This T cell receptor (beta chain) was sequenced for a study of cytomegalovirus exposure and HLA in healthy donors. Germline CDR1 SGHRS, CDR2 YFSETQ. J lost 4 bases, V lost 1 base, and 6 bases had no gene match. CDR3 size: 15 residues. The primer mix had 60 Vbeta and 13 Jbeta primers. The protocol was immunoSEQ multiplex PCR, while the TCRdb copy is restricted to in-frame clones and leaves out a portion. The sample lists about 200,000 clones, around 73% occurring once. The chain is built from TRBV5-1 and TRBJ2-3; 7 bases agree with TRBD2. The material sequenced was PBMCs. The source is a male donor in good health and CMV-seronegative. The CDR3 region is CASSLMGGPPDTQYF. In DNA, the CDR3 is TGCGCCAGCAGCTTGATGGGAGGGCCCCCAGATACGCAGTATTTT.